This T cell receptor beta chain was sequenced for a study of blood T cell repertoires in COVID-19. As for the study in general: Acute and convalescent COVID-19 specimens originated in the United States, Italy and Spain. T cells, B-cell-depleted T cells, or PBMCs provided the cDNA or gDNA that served as material.

V lost 5 bases and J 6 bases, leaving 10 bases between the germline ends. The CDR3 runs 12 residues. The germline CDR1 and CDR2 sequences are SEHNR and FQNEAQ (reference sequence). Patients from Seattle were sampled longitudinally, starting during active infection. Methods used by the authors: Reference gene primer amplification gave nucleated cell count estimates. Method: immunoSEQ multiplex PCR; TCRdb's copy keeps in-frame clones and lacks some. V, J and clone size reflect that table, while D and trimming were determined from the DNA. The sample lists hundreds of thousands of clones; about 88% were seen once.

The sequencing input was peripheral blood. The sequence was obtained from a woman between 45 and 60 years old with COVID-19, enrolled during active disease. The V call is TRBV7-9, the J call TRBJ1-1, with D hard to call. CDR3 residues: CASSLSGPEAFF. As DNA, the CDR3 is TGTGCCAGCAGCCTAAGCGGTCCTGAAGCTTTCTTT. Full variable domain (rest looked up from reference TRBV7-9 and TRBJ1-1): DTGVSQNPRHKITKRGQNVTFRCDPISEHNRLYWYRQTLGQGPEFLTYFQNEAQLEKSRLLSDRFSAERPKGSFSTLEIQRTEQGDSAMYLCASSLSGPEAFFGQGTRLTVV.